This T cell receptor beta chain came from a study of early T cells in non-severe SARS-CoV-2 infection. For the study at large: Chains from this unsorted whole-blood bulk RNA could not be paired. Whole-study findings and limits: VDJdb matches were skewed toward anti-spike CD8 T cell responses.

Germline assignment: CDR1 SGHKS and CDR2 YYEKEE (reference sequence). The CDR3 consists of 15 residues. V gave up 3 bases and J gave up 0 bases; unmatched junction bases: 4. With respect to this clonotype: Its matching antigen is unknown.

The TCR library protocol attached unique molecular identifiers to the individual cDNA molecules. Using its own MiXCR run on the 5' RACE reads, TCRdb lists one record per CDR3 protein. The table shows 99,000 or so distinct CDR3 sequences, with roughly 17% occurring only once. Sequencing input: whole blood. The origin of this receptor is an adult who was a healthcare worker with PCR-confirmed SARS-CoV-2 infection or an uninfected control (not recorded which). The rearrangement joins TRBV5-5 to TRBJ2-3; 7 nucleotides line up with TRBD1. The CDR3 nucleotides read TGTGCCAGCAGCTCCTGGGACAGTAGCACAGATACGCAGTATTTT. Protein: CASSSWDSSTDTQYF.